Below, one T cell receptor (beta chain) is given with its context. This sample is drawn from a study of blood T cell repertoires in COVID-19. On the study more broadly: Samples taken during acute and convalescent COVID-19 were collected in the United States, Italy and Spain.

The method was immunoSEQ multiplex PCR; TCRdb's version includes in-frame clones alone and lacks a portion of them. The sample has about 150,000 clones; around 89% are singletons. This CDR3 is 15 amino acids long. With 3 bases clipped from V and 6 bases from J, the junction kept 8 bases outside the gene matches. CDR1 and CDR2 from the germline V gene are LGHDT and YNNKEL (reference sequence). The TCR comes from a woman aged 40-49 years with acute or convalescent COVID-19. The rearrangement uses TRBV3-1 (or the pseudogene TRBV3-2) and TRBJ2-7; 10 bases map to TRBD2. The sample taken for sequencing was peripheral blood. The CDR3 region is CASSQDLLAGREQYF. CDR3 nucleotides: TGTGCCAGCAGCCAGGACCTACTAGCGGGGCGCGAGCAGTACTTC.